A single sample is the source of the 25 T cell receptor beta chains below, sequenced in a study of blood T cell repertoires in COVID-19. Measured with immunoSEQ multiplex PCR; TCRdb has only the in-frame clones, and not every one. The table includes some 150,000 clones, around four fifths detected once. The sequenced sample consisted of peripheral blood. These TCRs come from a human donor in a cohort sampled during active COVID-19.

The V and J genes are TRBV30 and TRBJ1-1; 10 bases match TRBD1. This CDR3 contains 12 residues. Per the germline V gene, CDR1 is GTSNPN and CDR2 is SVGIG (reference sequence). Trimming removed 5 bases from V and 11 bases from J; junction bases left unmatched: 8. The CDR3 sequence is CAWWTGGISAFF. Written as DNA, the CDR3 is TGTGCCTGGTGGACAGGGGGTATTTCGGCTTTCTTT.

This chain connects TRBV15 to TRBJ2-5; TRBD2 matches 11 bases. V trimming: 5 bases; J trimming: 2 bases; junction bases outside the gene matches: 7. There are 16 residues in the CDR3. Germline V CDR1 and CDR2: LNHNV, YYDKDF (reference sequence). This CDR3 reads CATSRGLAAIQETQYF. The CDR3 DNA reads TGTGCCACCAGCCGGGGACTAGCGGCCATACAAGAGACCCAGTACTTC.

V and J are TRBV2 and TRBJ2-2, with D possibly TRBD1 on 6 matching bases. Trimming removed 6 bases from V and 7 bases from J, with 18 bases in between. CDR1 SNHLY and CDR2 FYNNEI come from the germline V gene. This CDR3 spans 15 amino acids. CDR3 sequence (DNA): TGTGCCAGCAGACTCGATTGGGGGCTGGGCGGGGAGCTGTTTTTT. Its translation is CASRLDWGLGGELFF.

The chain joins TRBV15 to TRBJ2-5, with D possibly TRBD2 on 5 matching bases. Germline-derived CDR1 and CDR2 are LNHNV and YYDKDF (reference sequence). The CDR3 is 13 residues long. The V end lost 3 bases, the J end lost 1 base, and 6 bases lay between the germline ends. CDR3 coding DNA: TGTGCCACCAGCAGGGACTTCCAAGAGACCCAGTACTTC. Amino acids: CATSRDFQETQYF. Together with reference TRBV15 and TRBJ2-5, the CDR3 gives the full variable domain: DAMVIQNPRYQVTQFGKPVTLSCSQTLNHNVMYWYQQKSSQAPKLLFHYYDKDFNNEADTPDNFQSRRPNTSFCFLDIRSPGLGDTAMYLCATSRDFQETQYFGPGTRLLVL.

Here the CDR3 DNA reads TGTGCCAGTAGTAAACGCGTACAAGAGACCCAGTACTTC. Its protein is CASSKRVQETQYF. J is TRBJ2-5 and V is TRBV19; D unresolved. Germline-derived CDR1 and CDR2 are LNHDA and SQIVND (reference sequence). V gave up 4 bases and J gave up 2 bases, with 8 bases separating them. This CDR3 has 13 residues.

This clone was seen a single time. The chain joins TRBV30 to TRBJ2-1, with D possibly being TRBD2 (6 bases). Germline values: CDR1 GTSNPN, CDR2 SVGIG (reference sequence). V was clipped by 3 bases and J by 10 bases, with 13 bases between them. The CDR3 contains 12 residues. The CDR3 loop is CAWRPAGPEQFF. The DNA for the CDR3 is TGTGCCTGGAGGCCAGCGGGTCCGGAGCAGTTCTTC.

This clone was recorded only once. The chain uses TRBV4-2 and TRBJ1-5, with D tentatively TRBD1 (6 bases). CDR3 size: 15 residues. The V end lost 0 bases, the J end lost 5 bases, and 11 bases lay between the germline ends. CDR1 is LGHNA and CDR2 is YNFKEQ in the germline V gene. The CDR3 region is CASSQDGQFHQPQHF. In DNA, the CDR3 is TGTGCCAGCAGCCAAGATGGACAGTTCCATCAGCCCCAGCATTTT.

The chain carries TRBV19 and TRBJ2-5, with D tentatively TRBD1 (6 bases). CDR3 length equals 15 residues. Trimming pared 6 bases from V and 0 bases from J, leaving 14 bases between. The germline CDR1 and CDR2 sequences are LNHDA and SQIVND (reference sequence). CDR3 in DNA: TGTGCCAGTAGATCTGGACAGACTTACCAAGAGACCCAGTACTTC. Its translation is CASRSGQTYQETQYF.

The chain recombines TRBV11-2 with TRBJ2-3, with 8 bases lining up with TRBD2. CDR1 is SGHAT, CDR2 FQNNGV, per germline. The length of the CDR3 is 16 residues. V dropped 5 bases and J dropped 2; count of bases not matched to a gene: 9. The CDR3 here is CASSLRRGGITDTQYF. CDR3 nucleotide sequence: TGTGCCAGCAGCCTACGACGCGGGGGGATCACAGATACGCAGTATTTT.

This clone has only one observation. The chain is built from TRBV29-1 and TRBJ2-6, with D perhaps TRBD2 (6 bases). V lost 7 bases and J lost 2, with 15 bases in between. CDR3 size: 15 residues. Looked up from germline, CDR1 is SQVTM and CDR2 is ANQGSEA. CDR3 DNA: TGCAGCGCCTGGGACTCCCAAACTGGGGCCAACGTCCTGACTTTC. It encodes CSAWDSQTGANVLTF.

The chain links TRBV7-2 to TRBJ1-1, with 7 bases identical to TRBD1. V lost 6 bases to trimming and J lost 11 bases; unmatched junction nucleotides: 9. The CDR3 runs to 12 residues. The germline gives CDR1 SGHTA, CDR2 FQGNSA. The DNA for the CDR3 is TGTGCCAGCAGTCGCGACAGGGAGACGGCTTTCTTT. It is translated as CASSRDRETAFF.

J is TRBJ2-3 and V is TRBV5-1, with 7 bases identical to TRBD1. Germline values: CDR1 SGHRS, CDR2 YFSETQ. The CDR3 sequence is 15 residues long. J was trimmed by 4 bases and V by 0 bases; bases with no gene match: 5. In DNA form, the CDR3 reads TGCGCCAGCAGCTTGGGTCCCACAGGGGCAGATACGCAGTATTTT. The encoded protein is CASSLGPTGADTQYF.

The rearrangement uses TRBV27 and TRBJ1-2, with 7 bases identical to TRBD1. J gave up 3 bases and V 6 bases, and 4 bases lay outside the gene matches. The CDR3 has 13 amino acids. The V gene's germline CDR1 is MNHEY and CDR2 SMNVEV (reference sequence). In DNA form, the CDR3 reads TGTGCCAGCAGGCTGCAGGGGGACTATGGCTACACCTTC. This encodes CASRLQGDYGYTF.

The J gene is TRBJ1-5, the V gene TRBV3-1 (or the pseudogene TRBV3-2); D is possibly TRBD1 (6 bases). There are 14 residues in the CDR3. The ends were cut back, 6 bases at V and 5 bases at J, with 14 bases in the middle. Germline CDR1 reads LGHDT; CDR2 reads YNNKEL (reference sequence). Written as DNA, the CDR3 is TGTGCCAGCAGGATCCGGACAGTACATCAGCCCCAGCATTTT. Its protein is CASRIRTVHQPQHF.

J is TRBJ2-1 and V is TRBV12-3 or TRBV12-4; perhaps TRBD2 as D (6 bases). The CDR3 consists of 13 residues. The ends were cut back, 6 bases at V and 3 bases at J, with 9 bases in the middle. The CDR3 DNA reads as TGTGCCAGCAGAGGGGACTTCTACAATGAGCAGTTCTTC. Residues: CASRGDFYNEQFF.

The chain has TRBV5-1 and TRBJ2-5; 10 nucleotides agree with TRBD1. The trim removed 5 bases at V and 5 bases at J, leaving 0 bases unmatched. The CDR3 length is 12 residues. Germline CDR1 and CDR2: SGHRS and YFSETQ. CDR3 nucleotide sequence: TGCGCCAGCAGGGGACAGGGGGAGACCCAGTACTTC. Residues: CASRGQGETQYF.

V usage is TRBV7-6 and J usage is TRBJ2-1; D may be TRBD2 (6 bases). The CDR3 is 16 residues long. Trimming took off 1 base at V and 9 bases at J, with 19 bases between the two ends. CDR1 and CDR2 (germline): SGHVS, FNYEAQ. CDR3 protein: CASSLEASESMGEQFF. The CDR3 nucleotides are TGTGCCAGCAGCTTAGAGGCTAGCGAATCTATGGGTGAGCAGTTCTTC.

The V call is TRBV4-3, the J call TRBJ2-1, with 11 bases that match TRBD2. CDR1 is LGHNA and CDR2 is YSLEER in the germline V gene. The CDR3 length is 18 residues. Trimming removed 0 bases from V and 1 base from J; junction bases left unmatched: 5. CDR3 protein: CASSQEITSGSSYNEQFF. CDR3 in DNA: TGCGCCAGCAGCCAAGAGATAACTAGCGGGAGTTCCTACAATGAGCAGTTCTTC.

DNA of the CDR3: TGTGCCAGCAGTTACTCGACACTCTACACTGAAGCTTTCTTT. This encodes CASSYSTLYTEAFF. V usage is TRBV6-5 and J usage is TRBJ1-1; D gene unclear. The CDR3 totals 14 residues. CDR1 is MNHEY and CDR2 is SVGAGI in the germline V gene. V was trimmed by 0 bases and J by 3 bases, leaving 8 bases between them.

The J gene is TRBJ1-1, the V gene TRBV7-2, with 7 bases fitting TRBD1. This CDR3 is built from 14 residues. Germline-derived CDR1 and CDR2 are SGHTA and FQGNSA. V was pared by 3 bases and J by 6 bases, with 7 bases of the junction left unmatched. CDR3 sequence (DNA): TGTGCCAGCAGCTTCGACAGGGATTCCGCTGAAGCTTTCTTT. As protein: CASSFDRDSAEAFF. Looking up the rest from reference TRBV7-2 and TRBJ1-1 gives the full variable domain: GAGVSQSPSNKVTEKGKDVELRCDPISGHTALYWYRQSLGQGLEFLIYFQGNSAPDKSGLPSDRFSAERTGGSVSTLTIQRTQQEDSAVYLCASSFDRDSAEAFFGQGTRLTVV.

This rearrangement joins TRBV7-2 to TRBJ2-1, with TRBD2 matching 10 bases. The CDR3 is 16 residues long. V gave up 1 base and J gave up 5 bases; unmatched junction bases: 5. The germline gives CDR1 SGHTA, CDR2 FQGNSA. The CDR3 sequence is CASSLDPSGRHNEQFF. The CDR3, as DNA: TGTGCCAGCAGCTTAGATCCTAGCGGGAGACACAATGAGCAGTTCTTC.

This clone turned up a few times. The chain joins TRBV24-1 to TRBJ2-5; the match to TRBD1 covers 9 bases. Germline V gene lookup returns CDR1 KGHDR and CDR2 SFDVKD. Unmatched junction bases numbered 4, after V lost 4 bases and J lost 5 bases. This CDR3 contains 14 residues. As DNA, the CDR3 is TGTGCCACCAGTGACACCGGGACAGGGGAGACCCAGTACTTC. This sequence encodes CATSDTGTGETQYF.

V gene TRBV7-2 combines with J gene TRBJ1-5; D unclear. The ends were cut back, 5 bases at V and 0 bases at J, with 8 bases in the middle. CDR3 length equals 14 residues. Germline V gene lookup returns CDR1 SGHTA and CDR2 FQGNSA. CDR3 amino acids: CASSPNHSNQPQHF. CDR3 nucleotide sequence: TGTGCCAGCAGCCCCAATCATAGCAATCAGCCCCAGCATTTT.

CDR3 in DNA: TGTGCCAGCAGCTTGCAGCGGGGGTACACAGATACGCAGTATTTT. Protein sequence: CASSLQRGYTDTQYF. The chain uses TRBV7-9 and TRBJ2-3; 8 bases line up with TRBD2. From germline, CDR1 is SEHNR and CDR2 FQNEAQ (reference sequence). The CDR3 contains 15 residues. Unmatched junction bases numbered 4, after V lost 3 bases and J lost 2 bases.

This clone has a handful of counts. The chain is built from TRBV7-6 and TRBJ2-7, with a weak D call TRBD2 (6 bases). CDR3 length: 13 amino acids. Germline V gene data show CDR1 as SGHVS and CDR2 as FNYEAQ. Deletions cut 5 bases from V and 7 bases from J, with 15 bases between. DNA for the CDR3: TGTGCCAGCAGCCCCTCCGGGAGCCAGGAGCAGTACTTC. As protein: CASSPSGSQEQYF.